The 20 T cell receptor beta chains given below trace back to one sample, sequenced in a study of shared clonotypes between healthy human individuals. The data were produced by immunoSEQ multiplex PCR, yet TCRdb's version contains in-frame clones alone and is incomplete. The table includes 2,500,000 or so clones, over 85% detected once. Sequencing input: naive CD4+ T cells from PBMCs. Specified subset: CD45RA+ positively selected. The receptors originated from a young man in good health. Some clones in this sample may be carry-over from other donors' samples.

The CDR3 region is CATSRSPAPGEKLFF. The CDR3 region has the DNA TGTGCCACCAGCAGATCACCGGCCCCTGGGGAAAAACTGTTTTTT. This chain links TRBV15 with TRBJ1-4, with D unclear. V lost 2 bases and J lost 8, with 15 bases in between. Germline lookup yields CDR1 LNHNV and CDR2 YYDKDF (reference sequence). The CDR3 has 15 amino acids.

This clone was seen only a few times. The chain has TRBV19 and TRBJ1-5; D is unresolved. Germline values: CDR1 LNHDA, CDR2 SQIVND (reference sequence). Trimming pared 5 bases from V and 2 bases from J, leaving 7 bases between. The CDR3 runs 13 residues. The CDR3 nucleotides read TGTGCCAGTAGTGACATTGGCAATCAGCCCCAGCATTTT. Protein product: CASSDIGNQPQHF.

The CDR3 here is CASSLGPTQTYEQYF. In nucleotides, the CDR3 is TGTGCCAGCAGCTTAGGACCGACCCAGACCTACGAGCAGTACTTC. The J gene is TRBJ2-7, the V gene TRBV7-2; D gene uncertain. V was pared by 1 base and J by 2 bases, with 12 bases between. Looked up from germline, CDR1 is SGHTA and CDR2 is FQGNSA. The CDR3 runs 15 residues.

CDR3 residues: CASSGGGSPLHF. The CDR3 DNA sequence: TGTGCCAGCAGTGGAGGGGGGTCACCCCTCCACTTT. This chain joins TRBV6-6 and TRBJ1-6, with D maybe TRBD1 (6 bases). CDR3 size: 12 residues. Trimming removed 5 bases from V and 10 bases from J, with 9 bases in between. In germline, CDR1 is MNHNY, CDR2 SVGAGI (reference sequence).

The gene calls are TRBV18 and TRBJ2-1, with D perhaps matching TRBD1 or TRBD2 (5 bases each). From germline, CDR1 is KGHSH and CDR2 LQKENI. The CDR3 sequence is 14 residues long. Trimming shortened V by 3 bases and J by 8 bases, and 14 bases separated the two germline ends. This CDR3 reads CASSPGAGLDEQFF. The CDR3 nucleotides read TGTGCCAGCTCACCCGGGGCAGGACTGGATGAGCAGTTCTTC.

The rearrangement joins TRBV5-1 to TRBJ2-7, with TRBD2 matching over 7 bases. The length of the CDR3 is 16 residues. V lost 0 bases, J lost 2 bases, and 8 bases stayed unmatched. Germline loops: CDR1 SGHRS, CDR2 YFSETQ. CDR3 region: CASSLEARRGAYEQYF. CDR3 nucleotide sequence: TGCGCCAGCAGCTTGGAAGCGCGACGGGGGGCCTACGAGCAGTACTTC.

The chain employs TRBV7-3 and TRBJ1-2; no definite D call. The V and J ends lost 5 bases and 8 bases respectively, with 24 bases between them. The CDR3 consists of 16 residues. The V gene's germline CDR1 is SGHTA and CDR2 FQGTGA. CDR3 in amino acids: CASSQWVGIPMEGYTF. The CDR3 DNA reads TGTGCCAGCAGCCAATGGGTGGGCATTCCGATGGAGGGCTACACCTTC.

The chain has TRBV11-3 and TRBJ2-3; 8 bases fit TRBD2. The CDR3 has 19 amino acids. The ends lost 5 bases at V and 0 bases at J; junction bases unmatched: 16. CDR1 is SGHNT and CDR2 is YENEEA in the germline V gene. This chain's CDR3 is CASSPGPASGSSSTDTQYF. DNA of the CDR3: TGTGCCAGCAGCCCCGGCCCGGCTAGCGGGTCGTCTAGCACAGATACGCAGTATTTT.

V gene TRBV28 combines with J gene TRBJ1-4, with 11 bases identical to TRBD1. The germline V gene has CDR1 MDHEN and CDR2 SYDVKM. The J segment lost 11 bases and the V segment lost 4 bases, leaving 12 bases of the junction unmatched. The CDR3 totals 16 residues. CDR3 sequence reads: CASSYLTGTGGGKLFF. DNA for the CDR3: TGTGCCAGCAGTTACCTTACCGGGACAGGGGGTGGGAAACTGTTTTTT.

The chain has TRBV5-1 and TRBJ2-7; TRBD1 matches 10 bases. Germline V CDR1 and CDR2: SGHRS, YFSETQ. V lost 7 bases, J lost 5 bases, and 9 bases stayed unmatched. The CDR3 consists of 14 residues. CDR3 DNA sequence: TGCGCCAGCTCCAGGGACAGGGGTTCTGACGAGCAGTACTTC. This encodes CASSRDRGSDEQYF.

The genes are TRBV28 and TRBJ1-5; 9 bases are a match to TRBD1. Per the germline V gene, CDR1 is MDHEN and CDR2 is SYDVKM. Losses at the gene ends were 1 base for V and 0 bases for J; bases not matched to a gene: 4. The CDR3 length is 17 residues. In DNA form, the CDR3 reads TGTGCCAGCAGTTTATCGACAGGGGGTAATAGCAATCAGCCCCAGCATTTT. Its translation is CASSLSTGGNSNQPQHF.

The count of this clone is one. The CDR3 DNA reads as TGTGCCAGCAGCTTGGCTACAGGGAATAATTCACCCCTCCACTTT. The encoded protein is CASSLATGNNSPLHF. This chain connects TRBV5-6 to TRBJ1-6; D perhaps matches TRBD1 (6 bases). The CDR3 has 15 residues. The V and J ends lost 0 bases and 5 bases respectively, with 9 bases between them. The germline CDR1 and CDR2 sequences are SGHDT and YYEEEE.

This chain links TRBV9 with TRBJ2-2; a possible D gene is TRBD2 (6 bases). V was clipped by 0 bases and J by 1 base, with 7 bases between them. This CDR3 comprises 15 residues. CDR1 and CDR2 from the germline V gene are SGDLS and YYNGEE. The CDR3 sequence: CASSVDGRNTGELFF. The CDR3 DNA is TGTGCCAGCAGCGTAGACGGGAGGAACACCGGGGAGCTGTTTTTT.

This clone came up once. The chain joins TRBV29-1 to TRBJ2-2, with D perhaps matching TRBD1 (6 bases). V was pared by 7 bases and J by 0 bases, with 15 bases between. Germline CDR1 is SQVTM and CDR2 is ANQGSEA. The CDR3 loop spans 15 amino acids. CDR3 amino acids: CSAVRTDPNTGELFF. DNA of the CDR3: TGCAGCGCCGTCAGGACAGACCCGAACACCGGGGAGCTGTTTTTT.

V is TRBV7-3 and J is TRBJ2-3; the D is unclear. V lost 4 bases and J 5 bases, leaving 10 bases between the germline ends. The CDR3 has 13 residues. Germline CDR1 SGHTA, CDR2 FQGTGA. The CDR3 bases are TGTGCCAGCAGCTCTAGGGTTGGAGATACGCAGTATTTT. The encoded protein is CASSSRVGDTQYF.

Here the CDR3 reads CASRNSRVLIYEQYF. The DNA of the CDR3 is TGTGCCAGCAGAAATTCCAGGGTCCTCATCTACGAGCAGTACTTC. The chain recombines TRBV27 with TRBJ2-7; weak D call: TRBD1 (5 bases). Between the trimmed V and J ends, which lost 6 bases and 3 bases, there was a span of 18 bases. The CDR3 extends over 15 amino acids. Germline V gives CDR1 MNHEY, CDR2 SMNVEV (reference sequence).

This rearrangement joins TRBV5-4 to TRBJ2-5; D could derive from TRBD1 or TRBD2 (6 bases each). Germline V gives CDR1 SGHNT, CDR2 YYREEE (reference sequence). The CDR3 loop spans 16 amino acids. The V end lost 4 bases, the J end lost 4 bases, and 20 bases lay between the germline ends. CDR3 sequence reads: CASSPGLPRGGETQYF. As DNA, the CDR3 is TGTGCCAGCAGCCCTGGACTACCCAGGGGTGGAGAGACCCAGTACTTC. Supplemented by reference TRBV5-4 and TRBJ2-5, the full variable domain reads ETGVTQSPTHLIKTRGQQVTLRCSSQSGHNTVSWYQQALGQGPQFIFQYYREEENGRGNFPPRFSGLQFPNYSSELNVNALELDDSALYLCASSPGLPRGGETQYFGPGTRLLVL.

The chain couples TRBV19 to TRBJ1-2, with D maybe TRBD1 (6 bases). The CDR3 extends over 15 amino acids. Germline V gene data show CDR1 as LNHDA and CDR2 as SQIVND (reference sequence). The V end was cut by 5 bases, the J end by 2 bases, with 15 bases between. CDR3 loop: CASSGGASGNYGYTF. DNA of the CDR3: TGTGCCAGTAGTGGGGGCGCGTCGGGAAACTATGGCTACACCTTC.

On this clone: This sample includes further DNA sequences coding for the same CDR3. This sequence joins TRBV5-1 and TRBJ1-1; D ambiguous. Trimming shortened V by 3 bases and J by 5 bases, and 8 bases separated the two germline ends. The length of the CDR3 is 12 residues. Germline lookup yields CDR1 SGHRS and CDR2 YFSETQ. The CDR3 DNA follows: TGCGCCAGCAGCTCCACCTTGACTGAAGCTTTCTTT. It yields the protein CASSSTLTEAFF.

Only a few counts were recorded for this clone. J is TRBJ1-1 and V is TRBV2; D is ambiguous. Deletions cut 2 bases from V and 1 base from J, with 5 bases between. CDR1 is SNHLY and CDR2 is FYNNEI in the germline V gene. The CDR3 is 13 residues long. CDR3 in DNA: TGTGCCAGCAGTGAACAGAAGAACACTGAAGCTTTCTTT. Translated: CASSEQKNTEAFF. The whole variable domain, remainder taken from reference TRBV2 and TRBJ1-1, is EPEVTQTPSHQVTQMGQEVILRCVPISNHLYFYWYRQILGQKVEFLVSFYNNEISEKSEIFDDQFSVERPDGSNFTLKIRSTKLEDSAMYFCASSEQKNTEAFFGQGTRLTVV.